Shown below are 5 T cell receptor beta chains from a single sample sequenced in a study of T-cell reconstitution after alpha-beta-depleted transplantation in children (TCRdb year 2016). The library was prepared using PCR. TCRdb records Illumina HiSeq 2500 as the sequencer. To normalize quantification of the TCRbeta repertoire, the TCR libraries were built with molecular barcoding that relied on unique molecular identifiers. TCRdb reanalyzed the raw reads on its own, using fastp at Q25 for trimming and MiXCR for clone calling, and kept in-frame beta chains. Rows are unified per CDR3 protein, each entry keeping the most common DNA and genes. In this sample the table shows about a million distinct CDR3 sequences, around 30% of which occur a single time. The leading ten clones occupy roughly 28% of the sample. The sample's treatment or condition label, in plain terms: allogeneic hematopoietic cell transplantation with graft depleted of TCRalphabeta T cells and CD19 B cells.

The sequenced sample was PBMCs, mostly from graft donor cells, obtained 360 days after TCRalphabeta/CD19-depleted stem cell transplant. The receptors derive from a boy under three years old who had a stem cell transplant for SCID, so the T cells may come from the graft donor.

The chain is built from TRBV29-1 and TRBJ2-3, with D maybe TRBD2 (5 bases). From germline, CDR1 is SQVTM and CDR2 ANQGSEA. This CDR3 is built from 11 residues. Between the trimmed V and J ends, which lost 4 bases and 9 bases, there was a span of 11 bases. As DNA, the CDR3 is TGCAGCGTTGGTCCGTCGGGGACGCAGTATTTT. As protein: CSVGPSGTQYF.

This chain's CDR3 is CASSLAAVNTGELFF. Here the CDR3 DNA reads TGCGCCAGCAGCTTGGCCGCGGTCAACACCGGGGAGCTGTTTTTT. J is TRBJ2-2 and V is TRBV5-1; D unclear. Germline CDR1 SGHRS, CDR2 YFSETQ. The CDR3 consists of 15 residues. The ends were cut back, 0 bases at V and 2 bases at J, with 8 bases in the middle.

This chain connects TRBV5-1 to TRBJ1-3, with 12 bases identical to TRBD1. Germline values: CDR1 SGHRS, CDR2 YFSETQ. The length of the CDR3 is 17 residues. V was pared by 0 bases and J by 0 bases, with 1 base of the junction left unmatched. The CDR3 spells CASSLVGQGASGNTIYF. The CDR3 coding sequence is TGCGCCAGCAGCTTGGTGGGACAGGGGGCCTCTGGAAACACCATATATTTT.

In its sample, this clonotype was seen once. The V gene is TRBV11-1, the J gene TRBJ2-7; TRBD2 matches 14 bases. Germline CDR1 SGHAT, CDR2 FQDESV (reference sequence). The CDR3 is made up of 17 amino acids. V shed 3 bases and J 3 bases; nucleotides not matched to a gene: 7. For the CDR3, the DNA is TGTGCCAGCAGCTTTGGGACTAGCGGGGGAAACTTCTACGAGCAGTACTTC. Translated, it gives CASSFGTSGGNFYEQYF.

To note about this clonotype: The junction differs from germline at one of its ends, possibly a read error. CDR3 coding DNA: TGTGCCAGCGGCTTCGGGCCGCTGTGCGACACCGGGGAGCTGTTTTTT. It encodes CASGFGPLCDTGELFF. J is TRBJ2-2 and V is TRBV7-9; D gene uncertain. The CDR3 loop spans 16 amino acids. Germline V gene data show CDR1 as SEHNR and CDR2 as FQNEAQ (reference sequence).